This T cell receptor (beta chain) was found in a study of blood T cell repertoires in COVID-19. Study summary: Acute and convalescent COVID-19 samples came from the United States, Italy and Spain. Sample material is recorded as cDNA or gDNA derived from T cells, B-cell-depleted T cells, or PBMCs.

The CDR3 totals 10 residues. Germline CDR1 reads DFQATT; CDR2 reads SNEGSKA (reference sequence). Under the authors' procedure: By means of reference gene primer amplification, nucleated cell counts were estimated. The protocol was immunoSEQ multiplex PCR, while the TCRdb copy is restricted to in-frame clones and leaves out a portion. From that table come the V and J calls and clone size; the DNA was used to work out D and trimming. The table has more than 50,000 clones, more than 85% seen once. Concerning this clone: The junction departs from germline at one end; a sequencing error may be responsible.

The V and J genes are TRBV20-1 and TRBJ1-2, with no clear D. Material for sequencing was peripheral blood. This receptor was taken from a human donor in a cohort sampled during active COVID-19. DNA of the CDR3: TGCAGTGCTAGAGTGGGCTCGAACCATTTC. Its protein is CSARVGSNHF.